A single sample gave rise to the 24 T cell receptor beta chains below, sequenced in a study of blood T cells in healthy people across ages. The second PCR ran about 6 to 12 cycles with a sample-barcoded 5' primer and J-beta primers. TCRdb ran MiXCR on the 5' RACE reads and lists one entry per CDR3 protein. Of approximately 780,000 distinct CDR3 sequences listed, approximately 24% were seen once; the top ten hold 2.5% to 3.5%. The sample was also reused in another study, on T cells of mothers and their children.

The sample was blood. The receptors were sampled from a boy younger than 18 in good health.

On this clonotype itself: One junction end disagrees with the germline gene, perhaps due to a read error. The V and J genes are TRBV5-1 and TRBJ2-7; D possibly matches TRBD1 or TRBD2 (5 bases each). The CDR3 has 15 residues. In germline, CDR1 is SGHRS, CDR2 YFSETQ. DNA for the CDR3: TGCGCCAGCAGCGACTTTGGTGGGGGTCTACGCGAGCAGTGCTTC. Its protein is CASSDFGGGLREQCF. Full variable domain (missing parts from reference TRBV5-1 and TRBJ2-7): KAGVTQTPRYLIKTRGQQVTLSCSPISGHRSVSWYQQTPGQGLQFLFEYFSETQRNKGNFPGRFSGRQFSNSRSEMNVSTLELGDSALYLCASSDFGGGLREQCFGPGTRLTVT.

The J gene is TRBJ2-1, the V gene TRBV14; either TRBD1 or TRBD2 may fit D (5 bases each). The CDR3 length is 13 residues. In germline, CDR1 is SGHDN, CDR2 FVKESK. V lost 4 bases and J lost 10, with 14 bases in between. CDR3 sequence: CASSRKGDREQFF. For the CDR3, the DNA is TGTGCCAGCAGCCGAAAAGGGGACCGCGAGCAGTTCTTC.

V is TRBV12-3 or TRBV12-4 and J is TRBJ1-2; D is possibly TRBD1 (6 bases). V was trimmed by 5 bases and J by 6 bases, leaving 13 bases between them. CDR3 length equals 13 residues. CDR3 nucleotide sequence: TGTGCCAGCAGTACCCGCAGGGGTGATGGCTACACCTTC. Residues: CASSTRRGDGYTF.

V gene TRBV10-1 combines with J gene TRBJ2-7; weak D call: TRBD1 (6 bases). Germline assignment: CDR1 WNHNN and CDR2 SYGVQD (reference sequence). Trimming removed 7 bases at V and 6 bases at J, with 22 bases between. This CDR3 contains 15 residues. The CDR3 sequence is CASTLIQGLLSEQYF. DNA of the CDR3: TGCGCCAGCACTCTAATACAGGGTTTACTCTCCGAGCAGTACTTC.

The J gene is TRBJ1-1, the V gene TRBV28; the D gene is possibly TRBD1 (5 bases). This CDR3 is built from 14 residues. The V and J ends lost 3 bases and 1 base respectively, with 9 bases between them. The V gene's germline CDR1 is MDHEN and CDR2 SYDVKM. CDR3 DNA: TGTGCCAGCAGTTTTCAGGGCCCGAACACTGAAGCTTTCTTT. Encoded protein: CASSFQGPNTEAFF. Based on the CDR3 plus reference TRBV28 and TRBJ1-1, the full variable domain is DVKVTQSSRYLVKRTGEKVFLECVQDMDHENMFWYRQDPGLGLRLIYFSYDVKMKEKGDIPEGYSVSREKKERFSLILESASTNQTSMYLCASSFQGPNTEAFFGQGTRLTVV.

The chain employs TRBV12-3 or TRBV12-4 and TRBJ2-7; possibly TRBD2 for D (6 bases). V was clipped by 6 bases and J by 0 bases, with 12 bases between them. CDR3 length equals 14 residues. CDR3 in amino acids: CASRPSGYSYEQYF. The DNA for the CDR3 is TGTGCCAGCAGACCCAGCGGGTACTCCTACGAGCAGTACTTC.

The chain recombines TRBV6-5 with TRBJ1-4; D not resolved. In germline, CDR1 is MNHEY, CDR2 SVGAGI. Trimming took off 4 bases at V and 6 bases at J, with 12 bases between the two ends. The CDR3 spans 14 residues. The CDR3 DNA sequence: TGTGCCAGCAGTTTTAGGGATCGGGATGAAAAACTGTTTTTT. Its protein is CASSFRDRDEKLFF.

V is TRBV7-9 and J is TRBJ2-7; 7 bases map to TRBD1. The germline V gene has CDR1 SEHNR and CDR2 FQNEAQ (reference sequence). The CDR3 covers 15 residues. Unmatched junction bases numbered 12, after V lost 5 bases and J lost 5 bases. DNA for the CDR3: TGTGCCAGCAGCCCCGGACAGGTTGCGAGGGACGAGCAGTACTTC. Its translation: CASSPGQVARDEQYF.

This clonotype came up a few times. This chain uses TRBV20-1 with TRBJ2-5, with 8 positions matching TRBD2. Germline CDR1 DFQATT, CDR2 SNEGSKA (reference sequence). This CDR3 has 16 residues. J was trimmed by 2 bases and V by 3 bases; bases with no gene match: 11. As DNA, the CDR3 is TGCAGTGCTAGGGGAGCAAAGCGGGGGTTGCAAGAGACCCAGTACTTC. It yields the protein CSARGAKRGLQETQYF.

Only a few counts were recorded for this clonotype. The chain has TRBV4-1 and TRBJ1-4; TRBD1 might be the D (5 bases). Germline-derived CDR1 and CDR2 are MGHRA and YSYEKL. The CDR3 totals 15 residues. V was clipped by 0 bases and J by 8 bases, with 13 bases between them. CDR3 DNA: TGCGCCAGCAGCCAAGATGACAGAACGCCAGAAAAACTGTTTTTT. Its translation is CASSQDDRTPEKLFF.

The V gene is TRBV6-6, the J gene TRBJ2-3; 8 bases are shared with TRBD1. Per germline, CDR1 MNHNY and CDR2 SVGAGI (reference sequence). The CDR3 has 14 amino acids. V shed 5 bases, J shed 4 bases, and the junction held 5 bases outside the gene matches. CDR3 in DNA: TGTGCCAGCAGTAAACCGGGACAGGCAGATACGCAGTATTTT. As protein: CASSKPGQADTQYF.

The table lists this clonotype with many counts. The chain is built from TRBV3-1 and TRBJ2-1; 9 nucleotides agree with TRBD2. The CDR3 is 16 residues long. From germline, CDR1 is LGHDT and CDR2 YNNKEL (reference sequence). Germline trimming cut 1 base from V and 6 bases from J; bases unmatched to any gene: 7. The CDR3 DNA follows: TGTGCCAGCAGCCAAGGCAGCGGGGGGCGCCCCAATGAGCAGTTCTTC. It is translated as CASSQGSGGRPNEQFF.

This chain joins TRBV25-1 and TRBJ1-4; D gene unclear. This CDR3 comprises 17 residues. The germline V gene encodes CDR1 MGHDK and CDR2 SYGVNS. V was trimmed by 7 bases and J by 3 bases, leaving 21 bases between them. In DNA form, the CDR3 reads TGTGCCAGCACCCCGTATGAGGGAACGAAGGCTAATGAAAAACTGTTTTTT. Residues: CASTPYEGTKANEKLFF.

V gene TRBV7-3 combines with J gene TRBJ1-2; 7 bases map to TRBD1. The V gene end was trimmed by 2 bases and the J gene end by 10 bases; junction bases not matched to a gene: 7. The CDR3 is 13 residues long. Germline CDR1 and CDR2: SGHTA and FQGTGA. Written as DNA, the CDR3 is TGTGCCAGCAGCTTAGGGGAGACAGGGTCCTACACCTTC. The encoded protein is CASSLGETGSYTF. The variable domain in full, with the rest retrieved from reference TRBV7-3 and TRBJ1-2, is GAGVSQTPSNKVTEKGKYVELRCDPISGHTALYWYRQSLGQGPEFLIYFQGTGAADDSGLPNDRFFAVRPEGSVSTLKIQRTERGDSAVYLCASSLGETGSYTFGSGTRLTVV.

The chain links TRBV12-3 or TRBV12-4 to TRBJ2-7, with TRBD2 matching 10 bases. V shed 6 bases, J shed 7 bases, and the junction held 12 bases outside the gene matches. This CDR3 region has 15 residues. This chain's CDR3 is CASRSSSGGSWEQYF. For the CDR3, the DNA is TGTGCCAGCAGATCGTCTAGCGGGGGTTCGTGGGAGCAGTACTTC.

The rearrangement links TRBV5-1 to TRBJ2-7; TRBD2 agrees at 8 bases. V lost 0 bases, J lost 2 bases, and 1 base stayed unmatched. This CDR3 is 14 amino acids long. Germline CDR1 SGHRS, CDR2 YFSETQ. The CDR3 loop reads CASSLGLATYEQYF. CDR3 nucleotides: TGCGCCAGCAGCTTGGGACTAGCGACCTACGAGCAGTACTTC.

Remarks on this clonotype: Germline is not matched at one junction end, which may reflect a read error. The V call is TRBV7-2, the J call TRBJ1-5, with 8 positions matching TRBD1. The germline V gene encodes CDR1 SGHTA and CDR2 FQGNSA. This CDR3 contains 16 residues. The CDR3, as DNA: TGTGCCAGCAGCCTGACAGGGGACAAGCGCAATCAACCCCAGCATTTT. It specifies CASSLTGDKRNQPQHF.

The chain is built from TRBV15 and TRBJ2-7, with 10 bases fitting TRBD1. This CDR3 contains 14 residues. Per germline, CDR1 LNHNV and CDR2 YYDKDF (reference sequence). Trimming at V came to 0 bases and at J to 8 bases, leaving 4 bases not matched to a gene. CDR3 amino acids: CATSRDGTGEKQYF. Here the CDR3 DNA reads TGTGCCACCAGCAGAGATGGGACAGGGGAGAAGCAGTACTTC.

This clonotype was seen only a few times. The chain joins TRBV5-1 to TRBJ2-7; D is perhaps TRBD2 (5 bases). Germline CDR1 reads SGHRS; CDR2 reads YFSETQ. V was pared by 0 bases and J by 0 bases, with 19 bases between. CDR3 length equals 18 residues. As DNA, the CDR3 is TGCGCCAGCAGCTTGGTCCCCTCTAGCCTCCAGAGCTCCTACGAGCAGTACTTC. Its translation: CASSLVPSSLQSSYEQYF.

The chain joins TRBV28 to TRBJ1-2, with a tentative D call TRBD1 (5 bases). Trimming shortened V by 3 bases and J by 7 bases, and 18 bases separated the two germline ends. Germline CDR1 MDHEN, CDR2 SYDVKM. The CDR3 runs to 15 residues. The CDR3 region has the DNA TGTGCCAGCAGTTTGATCCCGCGAAGGGGAAGTGGCTACACCTTC. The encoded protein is CASSLIPRRGSGYTF.

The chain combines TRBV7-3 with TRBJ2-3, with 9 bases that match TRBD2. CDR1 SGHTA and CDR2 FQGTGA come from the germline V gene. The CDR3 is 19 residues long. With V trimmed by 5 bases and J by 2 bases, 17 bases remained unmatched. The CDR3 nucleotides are TGTGCCAGCAGCCTCGGCAGTCTAGCGGGGCCAAATCACACAGATACGCAGTATTTT. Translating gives CASSLGSLAGPNHTDTQYF.

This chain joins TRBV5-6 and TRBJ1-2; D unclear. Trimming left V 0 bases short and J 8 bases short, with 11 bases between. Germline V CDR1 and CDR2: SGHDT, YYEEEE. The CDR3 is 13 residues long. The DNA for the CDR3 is TGTGCCAGCAGCTTGGACGCTCATCGCGGCTACACCTTC. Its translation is CASSLDAHRGYTF.

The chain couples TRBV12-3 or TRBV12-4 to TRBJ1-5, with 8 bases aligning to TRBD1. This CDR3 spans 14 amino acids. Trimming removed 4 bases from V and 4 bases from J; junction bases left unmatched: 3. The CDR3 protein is CASSSRQGNQPQHF. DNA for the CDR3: TGTGCCAGCAGTTCCCGACAGGGGAATCAGCCCCAGCATTTT.

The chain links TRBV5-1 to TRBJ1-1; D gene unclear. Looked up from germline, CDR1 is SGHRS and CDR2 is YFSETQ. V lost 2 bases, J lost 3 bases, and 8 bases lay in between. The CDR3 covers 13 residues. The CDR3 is CASSFTTDTEAFF. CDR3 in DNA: TGCGCCAGCAGCTTTACGACGGACACTGAAGCTTTCTTT.